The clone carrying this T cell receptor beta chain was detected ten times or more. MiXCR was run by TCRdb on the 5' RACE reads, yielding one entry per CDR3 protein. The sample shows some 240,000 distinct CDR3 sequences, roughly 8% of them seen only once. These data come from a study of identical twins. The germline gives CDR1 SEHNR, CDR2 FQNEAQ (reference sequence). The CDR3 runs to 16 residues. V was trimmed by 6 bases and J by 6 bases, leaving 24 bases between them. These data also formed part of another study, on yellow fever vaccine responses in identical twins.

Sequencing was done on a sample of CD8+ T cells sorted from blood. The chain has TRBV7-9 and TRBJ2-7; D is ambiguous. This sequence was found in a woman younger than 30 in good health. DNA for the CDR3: TGTGCCAGCAGTCAACTTGTTCGGCAGGATGGGTCCGAGCAGTACTTC. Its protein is CASSQLVRQDGSEQYF.